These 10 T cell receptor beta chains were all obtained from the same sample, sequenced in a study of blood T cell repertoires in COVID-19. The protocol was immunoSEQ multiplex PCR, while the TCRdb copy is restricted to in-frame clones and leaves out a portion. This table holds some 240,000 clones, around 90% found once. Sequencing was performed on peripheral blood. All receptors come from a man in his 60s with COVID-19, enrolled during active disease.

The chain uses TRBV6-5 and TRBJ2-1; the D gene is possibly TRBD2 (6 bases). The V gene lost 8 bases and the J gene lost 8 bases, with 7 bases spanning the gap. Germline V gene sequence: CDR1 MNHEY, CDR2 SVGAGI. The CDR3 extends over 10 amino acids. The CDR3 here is CASPGDEQFF. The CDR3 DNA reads TGTGCCAGCCCGGGGGATGAGCAGTTCTTC.

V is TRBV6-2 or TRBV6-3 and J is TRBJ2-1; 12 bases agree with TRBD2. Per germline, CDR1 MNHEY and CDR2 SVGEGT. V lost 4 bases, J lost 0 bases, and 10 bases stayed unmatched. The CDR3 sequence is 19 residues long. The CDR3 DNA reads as TGTGCCAGCAGTTCGGGGACTAGCGGGTCCCTCCACTCCTACAATGAGCAGTTCTTC. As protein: CASSSGTSGSLHSYNEQFF.

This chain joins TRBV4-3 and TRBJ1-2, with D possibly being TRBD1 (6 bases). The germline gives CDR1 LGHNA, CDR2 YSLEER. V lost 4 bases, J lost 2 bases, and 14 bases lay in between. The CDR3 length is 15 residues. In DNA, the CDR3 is TGCGCCAGCAGCCCCGTCGCGGGGGGCAACTATGGCTACACCTTC. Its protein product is CASSPVAGGNYGYTF.

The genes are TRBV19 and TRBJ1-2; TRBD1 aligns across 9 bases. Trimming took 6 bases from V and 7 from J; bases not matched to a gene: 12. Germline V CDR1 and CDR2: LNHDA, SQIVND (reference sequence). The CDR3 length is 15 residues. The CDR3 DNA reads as TGTGCCAGTAGCCATCGGGACAGGGAAGGGGCTGGCTACACCTTC. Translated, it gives CASSHRDREGAGYTF.

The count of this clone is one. CDR3 DNA: TGTGCCAGCAGCCCTACAGGGGTCCCCCCTGAGAACGAGCAGTACTTC. Translation: CASSPTGVPPENEQYF. J is TRBJ2-7 and V is TRBV5-4; 7 bases fit TRBD1. Per the germline V gene, CDR1 is SGHNT and CDR2 is YYREEE (reference sequence). Trimming took 4 bases from V and 5 from J; bases not matched to a gene: 15. CDR3 size: 16 residues.

In DNA form, the CDR3 reads TGTGCCAGCAGGCTAGCGGGAGAACGAGATACGCAGTATTTT. The encoded protein is CASRLAGERDTQYF. This chain joins TRBV28 and TRBJ2-3; 10 bases line up with TRBD2. Per the germline V gene, CDR1 is MDHEN and CDR2 is SYDVKM. The ends lost 6 bases at V and 5 bases at J; junction bases unmatched: 5. CDR3 length equals 14 residues.

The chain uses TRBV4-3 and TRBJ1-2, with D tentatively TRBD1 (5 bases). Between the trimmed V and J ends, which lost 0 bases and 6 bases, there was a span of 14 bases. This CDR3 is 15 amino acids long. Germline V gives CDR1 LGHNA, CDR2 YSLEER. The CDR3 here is CASSQDYAQGNGYTF. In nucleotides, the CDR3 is TGCGCCAGCAGCCAAGATTATGCGCAGGGTAATGGCTACACCTTC.

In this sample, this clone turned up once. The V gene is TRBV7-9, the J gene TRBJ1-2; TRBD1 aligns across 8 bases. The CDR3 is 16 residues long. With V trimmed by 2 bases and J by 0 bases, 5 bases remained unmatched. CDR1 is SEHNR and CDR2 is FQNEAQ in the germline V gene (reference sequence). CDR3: CASSLLGQGPNYGYTF. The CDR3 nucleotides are TGTGCCAGCAGCTTACTTGGACAGGGCCCTAACTATGGCTACACCTTC.

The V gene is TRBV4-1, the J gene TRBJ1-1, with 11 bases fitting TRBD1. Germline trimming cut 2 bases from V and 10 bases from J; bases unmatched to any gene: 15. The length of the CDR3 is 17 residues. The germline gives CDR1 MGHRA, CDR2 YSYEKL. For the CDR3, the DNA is TGCGCCAGCAGCCAAAAACGGACAGGGGGCGTTATTGAGGCAGCTTTCTTT. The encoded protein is CASSQKRTGGVIEAAFF.

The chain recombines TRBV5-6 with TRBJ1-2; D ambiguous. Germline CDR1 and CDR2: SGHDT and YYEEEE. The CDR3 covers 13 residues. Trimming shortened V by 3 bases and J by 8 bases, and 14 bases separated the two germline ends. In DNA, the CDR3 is TGTGCCAGCAGCTCTGGAGGCCCCATCGGCTACACCTTC. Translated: CASSSGGPIGYTF.